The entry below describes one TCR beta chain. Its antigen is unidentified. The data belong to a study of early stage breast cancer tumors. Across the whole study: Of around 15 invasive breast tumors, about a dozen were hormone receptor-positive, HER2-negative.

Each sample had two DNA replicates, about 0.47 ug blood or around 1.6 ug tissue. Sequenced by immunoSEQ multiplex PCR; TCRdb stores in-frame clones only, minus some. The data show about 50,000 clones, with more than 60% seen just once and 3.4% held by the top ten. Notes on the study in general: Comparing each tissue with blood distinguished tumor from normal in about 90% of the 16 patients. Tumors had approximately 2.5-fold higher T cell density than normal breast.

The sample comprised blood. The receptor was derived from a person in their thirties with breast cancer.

The CDR3 loop is CASSNKQGGPTDTQYF. The CDR3 coding sequence is TGTGCCAGCAGTAACAAACAGGGAGGGCCCACAGATACGCAGTATTTT. The chain carries TRBV7-9 and TRBJ2-3, with D possibly matching TRBD2 (7 bases). The CDR3 runs 16 residues. V lost 6 bases and J lost 2, with 18 bases in between. The germline V gene encodes CDR1 SEHNR and CDR2 FQNEAQ (reference sequence). Based on the CDR3 plus reference TRBV7-9 and TRBJ2-3, the full variable domain is DTGVSQNPRHKITKRGQNVTFRCDPISEHNRLYWYRQTLGQGPEFLTYFQNEAQLEKSRLLSDRFSAERPKGSFSTLEIQRTEQGDSAMYLCASSNKQGGPTDTQYFGPGTRLTVL.